This T cell receptor (beta chain) was captured in a study of identical twins (dated by TCRdb to the mid-2010s). For the wider study: TCR alpha and beta repertoires from monozygotic twins, unrelated adults of various ages and cord blood were deep-sequenced to test whether fetal clonotypes persist. To rule out contamination, the twin experiments were replicated at different times with different library preparation protocols. The paper's findings and limits, for the study overall: Conclusions relied on cross-sectional statistical analysis, since the same donors could not be followed over many years. Abundant cord blood beta clonotypes had fewer insertions, young adult naive repertoires showed a similar but weaker trend, and memory repertoires showed no such trend. Out-of-frame TCR alpha sequences shared between twins showed an excess of low generation-probability sequences compared with coincidental sharing between unrelated individuals. Zero-insertion analyses could be partly confounded by invariant T cells such as MAIT and iNKT, although diverse VJ usage argued against such confounding for most clonotypes. In monozygotic twins, recombination models systematically underestimated out-of-frame TCR alpha sharing, but the models matched the sharing seen between unrelated individuals. Excess twin sharing in beta out-of-frame sequences was weaker because fewer shared sequences lowered the signal-to-noise ratio.

To note about this clonotype: The clone's antigen remains unknown. Per-base quality was not reported, and no clone a single base away is much larger than it.

Every donor in the study was a healthy Caucasian. The twin cohort comprised three pairs of female monozygotic twins, all aged about 18 to 30 years. Peripheral blood mononuclear cells were used as the source from which RNA for TCR libraries was isolated. The germline V gene specifies MGHRA as CDR1 and YSYEKL as CDR2. Ends trimmed: V by 2 bases, J by 7 bases; bases unmatched to a gene: 6. The CDR3, cysteine through phenylalanine, is 15 amino acids long. The retained sequence is limited to the CDR3, 45 bases, with the frame set at the first base. The method behind the library was 5' RACE. The instrument was an Illumina HiSeq 2000. A universal primer binding site was added through template switching, and the final cDNA carried a unique molecular identifier so that TCR cDNA molecules could be counted accurately. Specific primers in the conserved constant-segment region were used to synthesize first-strand cDNA for the TCR alpha and beta chains. To control for contamination, every cDNA library was double barcoded, receiving both a SMART-Mk sample barcode and Illumina barcodes. Two successive PCR steps introduced TruSeq adapter sequences along with Illumina sample barcodes. TCR alpha and beta cDNA libraries were sequenced on the Illumina HiSeq platform with custom primers. In the authors' own workflow: MiGEC processed the raw reads to extract unique molecular identifiers, while MiXCR was used to determine the CDR3 positions. For each individual, recombination models were inferred using an EM algorithm with the repgenHMM and IGoR tools. The tcR package in R was used for shared clonotype analysis, with sharing normalized by the product of cloneset sizes. To study raw recombination without the effects of thymic and clonal selection, out-of-frame nonproductive sequences were analyzed. TCRdb reanalyzed the raw reads on its own, using fastp at Q25 for trimming and MiXCR for clone calling, and kept in-frame beta chains. Rows merge per CDR3 protein into single entries with the most common DNA and genes. The V and J calls were determined by TCRdb, not by the authors. The sample table holds 500,000 to 700,000 distinct CDR3 sequences, of which around 7.5% were seen once. In total, the top ten clones hold about 1.6% of the sample.

Another study also made use of these data, one on yellow fever vaccine responses in identical twins. The second study also describes: According to the authors, the vaccine-induced T cell response in identical twins seemed to be partly convergent and partly specific to each individual. In identical twins, the study followed T cell clones that responded to the vaccine with precision.

The clonotype originates from a woman aged 18-29 years in good health. Sequencing was performed on PBMCs. The chain employs TRBV4-1 and TRBJ2-2, and TRBD1 matches 8 of the central bases. In nucleotides, the sequence is TGCGCCAGCAGCCAACAGCAGGGGGCGATCGGGGAGCTGTTTTTT. This gives the protein CASSQQQGAIGELFF.